The source of this T cell receptor (beta chain) is a study of breast tumors, draining lymph nodes, adjacent tissues. Study-level points and caveats: That most tumor T cells come from lymph nodes remained unproven.

Via MiXCR, TCRdb re-called the multiplex PCR reads, giving one row per CDR3 protein. The profile shows 150,000 to 250,000 distinct CDR3 sequences, roughly 29% of them singletons. There are many counts of this clonotype. The antigen remains unidentified. The lymph nodes were axillary draining lymph nodes from breast cancer patients. Germline CDR1 and CDR2: LGHNA and YSLEER. Trimming stripped 0 bases from V and 8 bases from J, with 11 bases between. The CDR3 runs 14 residues. The sequence was obtained from a female donor with breast cancer. Some clones in this sample may be carry-over from other donors' samples. The chain employs TRBV4-3 and TRBJ2-1; D possibly matches TRBD1 or TRBD2 (5 bases each). Sequencing input: axillary lymph node tissue. Here the CDR3 reads CASSQERRGYEQFF. Here the CDR3 DNA reads TGCGCCAGCAGCCAAGAACGTCGGGGCTATGAGCAGTTCTTC.